The 6 T cell receptor beta chains presented below share a single source sample, sequenced in a study of T cells in Graves' hyperthyroidism and ophthalmopathy. From RNA transcripts, TCR beta CDR3 regions were amplified. HTBI primers drove first-round RT-PCR of the TCR CDR3. TCRdb reprocessed the multiplex PCR reads via MiXCR and lists one record per CDR3 protein. Here the sample spans some 300,000 distinct CDR3 sequences, about 14% being singletons. Specimen: blood. These receptor sequences come from a woman under 40 with Graves' hyperthyroidism that later progressed to Graves' ophthalmopathy.

This clonotype appeared many times. The chain links TRBV24-1 to TRBJ1-2; 10 positions match TRBD1. The V gene end was trimmed by 4 bases and the J gene end by 4 bases; junction bases not matched to a gene: 5. Germline values: CDR1 KGHDR, CDR2 SFDVKD. This CDR3 is built from 15 residues. CDR3 in DNA: TGTGCCACCAGTGACCGGGACAGGGGAATCTATGGCTACACCTTC. Its protein is CATSDRDRGIYGYTF.

This clonotype was counted ten times or more. The V gene is TRBV28, the J gene TRBJ1-5; D gene uncertain. Germline CDR1 reads MDHEN; CDR2 reads SYDVKM. Between the trimmed V and J ends, which lost 7 bases and 4 bases, there was a span of 14 bases. The CDR3 runs 14 residues. CDR3 loop: CASISRFWNQPQHF. In DNA form, the CDR3 reads TGTGCCAGCATCTCGAGATTTTGGAATCAGCCCCAGCATTTT. The whole variable domain, remainder taken from reference TRBV28 and TRBJ1-5, is DVKVTQSSRYLVKRTGEKVFLECVQDMDHENMFWYRQDPGLGLRLIYFSYDVKMKEKGDIPEGYSVSREKKERFSLILESASTNQTSMYLCASISRFWNQPQHFGDGTRLSIL.

This clonotype was seen at least ten times. V and J are TRBV6-2 or TRBV6-3 and TRBJ2-5, with 7 positions matching TRBD1. The CDR3 extends over 14 amino acids. V trimming: 6 bases; J trimming: 2 bases; junction bases outside the gene matches: 6. Germline CDR1 reads MNHEY; CDR2 reads SVGEGT. CDR3 protein: CASRPETGQETQYF. The CDR3 DNA reads TGTGCCAGCAGACCCGAGACAGGGCAAGAGACCCAGTACTTC.

This clonotype was seen only a few times. This CDR3 reads CASGLTGYQPQHF. The CDR3 nucleotides read TGTGCCAGCGGCCTTACAGGGTACCAGCCCCAGCATTTT. The rearrangement joins TRBV5-5 to TRBJ1-5; perhaps TRBD1 as D (6 bases). V gave up 7 bases and J gave up 7 bases, with 15 bases separating them. This CDR3 region has 13 residues. Germline CDR1 and CDR2: SGHKS and YYEKEE (reference sequence).

As concerns this clonotype: This may stem from a read error, because a much larger clone lies one nucleotide away. The chain carries TRBV7-8 and TRBJ2-1; the match to TRBD1 covers 7 bases. V shed 4 bases and J 5 bases; nucleotides not matched to a gene: 11. Germline V gene sequence: CDR1 SGHVS, CDR2 FQNEAQ. This CDR3 comprises 16 residues. CDR3 bases: TGTGCCAGCAGCTCAAACAGGGGACCTGCCCACAATGAGCAGTTCTTC. Amino acid sequence: CASSSNRGPAHNEQFF. Full variable domain (missing parts from reference TRBV7-8 and TRBJ2-1): GAGVSQSPRYKVAKRGQDVALRCDPISGHVSLFWYQQALGQGPEFLTYFQNEAQLDKSGLPSDRFFAERPEGSVSTLKIQRTQQEDSAVYLCASSSNRGPAHNEQFFGPGTRLTVL.

This clonotype was counted at least ten times. In DNA form, the CDR3 reads TGCAGTGCGGGGACTAGCGGGATACACGAGCAGTACTTC. Translating it yields CSAGTSGIHEQYF. The chain links TRBV20-1 to TRBJ2-7, with TRBD2 matching 13 bases. The CDR3 is 13 amino acids. With 6 bases clipped from V and 5 bases from J, the junction kept 4 bases outside the gene matches. In germline, CDR1 is DFQATT, CDR2 SNEGSKA (reference sequence).